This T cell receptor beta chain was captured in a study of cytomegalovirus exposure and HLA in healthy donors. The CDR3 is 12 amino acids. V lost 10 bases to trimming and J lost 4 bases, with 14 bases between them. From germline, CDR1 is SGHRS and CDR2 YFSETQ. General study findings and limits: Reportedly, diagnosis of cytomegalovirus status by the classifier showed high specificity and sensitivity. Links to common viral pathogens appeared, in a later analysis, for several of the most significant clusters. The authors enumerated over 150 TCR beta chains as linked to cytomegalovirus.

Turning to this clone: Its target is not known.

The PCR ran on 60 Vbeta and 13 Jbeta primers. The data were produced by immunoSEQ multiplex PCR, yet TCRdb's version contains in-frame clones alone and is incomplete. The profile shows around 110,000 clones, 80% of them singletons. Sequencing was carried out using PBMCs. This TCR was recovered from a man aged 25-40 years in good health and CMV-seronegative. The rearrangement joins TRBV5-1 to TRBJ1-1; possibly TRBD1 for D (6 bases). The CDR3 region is CAWRGEGTEAFF. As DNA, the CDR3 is TGCGCCTGGAGGGGGGAGGGCACTGAAGCTTTCTTT.